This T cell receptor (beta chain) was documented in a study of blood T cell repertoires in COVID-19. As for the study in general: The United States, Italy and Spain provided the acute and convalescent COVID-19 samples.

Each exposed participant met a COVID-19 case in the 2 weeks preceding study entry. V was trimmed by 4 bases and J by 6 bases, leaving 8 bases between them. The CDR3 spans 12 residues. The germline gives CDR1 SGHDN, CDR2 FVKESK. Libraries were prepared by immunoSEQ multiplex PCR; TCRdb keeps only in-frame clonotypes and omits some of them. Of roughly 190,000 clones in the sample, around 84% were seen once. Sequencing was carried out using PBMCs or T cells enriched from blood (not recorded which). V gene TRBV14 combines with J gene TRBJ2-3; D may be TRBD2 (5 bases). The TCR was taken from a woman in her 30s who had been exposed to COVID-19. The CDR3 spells CASSRGLDTQYF. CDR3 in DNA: TGTGCCAGCAGCCGAGGACTGGATACGCAGTATTTT. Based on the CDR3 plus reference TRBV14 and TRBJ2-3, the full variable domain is EAGVTQFPSHSVIEKGQTVTLRCDPISGHDNLYWYRRVMGKEIKFLLHFVKESKQDESGMPNNRFLAERTGGTYSTLKVQPAELEDSGVYFCASSRGLDTQYFGPGTRLTVL.